Listed here is a single T cell receptor beta chain. TCRdb keeps only in-frame clones here, not all; method: immunoSEQ multiplex PCR. The sample has about 130,000 clones, 80% to 90% seen once. CDR3 length: 15 amino acids. Germline CDR1 and CDR2: SNHLY and FYNNEI. After removal of 3 bases from V and 3 bases from J, the junction contained 8 bases not matched to a gene. The source of the sample is a study of T cell responses to AZD1222 COVID-19 vaccine. The chain has TRBV2 and TRBJ2-7, with 7 bases that match TRBD2. This specimen was peripheral blood, taken on day 0 of AZD1222 vaccination. This clonotype was obtained from an adult in good health. CDR3 region: CASSDWSGGSYEQYF. The CDR3 DNA sequence: TGTGCCAGCAGTGATTGGTCGGGAGGTAGCTACGAGCAGTACTTC.